The clone carrying this TCR beta chain has a handful of counts. Sequence at one end of the junction differs from germline and may be a read error. Using unique molecular identifiers, the investigators prepared the TCRbeta library. TCRdb itself ran the PCR reads through MiXCR, one entry per CDR3 protein. The sample has about 540,000 distinct CDR3 sequences, roughly 18% seen once. The source of the sample is a study of T-cell reconstitution after alpha-beta-depleted transplantation in children. Germline V gene lookup returns CDR1 DFQATT and CDR2 SNEGSKA (reference sequence). The CDR3 length is 12 residues.

V is TRBV20-1 and J is TRBJ2-1; 9 bases fit TRBD2. The sample was PBMCs from the stem cell graft donor, taken from the stem cell graft. This clonotype was obtained from a human donor who donated a stem cell graft to a child with acute lymphoblastic leukemia. The CDR3 is CSARDPAAGGVF. The CDR3 bases are TGCAGTGCTAGAGATCCCGCCGCGGGAGGGGTCTTC.